Each of the 21 T cell receptor beta chains below was sequenced from the same sample in a study of blood T cell repertoires in COVID-19. TCRdb's table, derived via immunoSEQ multiplex PCR, lists solely in-frame clones and lacks some. Of some 150,000 clones listed, just under 90% are singletons. Specimen: peripheral blood. Source of these receptors: a woman aged 45-60 years with active or convalescent COVID-19.

The rearrangement links TRBV6-2 or TRBV6-3 to TRBJ1-1, with 9 nucleotides matching TRBD1. CDR3 length: 18 residues. V trimming: 1 base; J trimming: 1 base; junction bases outside the gene matches: 10. Germline assignment: CDR1 MNHEY and CDR2 SVGEGT. The CDR3 sequence is CASSYFIGTGKGNTEAFF. As DNA, the CDR3 is TGTGCCAGCAGTTACTTTATCGGGACAGGGAAGGGGAACACTGAAGCTTTCTTT.

V is TRBV5-1 and J is TRBJ1-1; no clear D gene. The CDR3 totals 13 residues. V dropped 6 bases and J dropped 1 base, with 10 bases sitting between them. The germline CDR1 and CDR2 sequences are SGHRS and YFSETQ. The DNA for the CDR3 is TGCGCCAGCAACCTAAACAGGAACACTGAAGCTTTCTTT. Translated: CASNLNRNTEAFF.

Written as DNA, the CDR3 is TGTGCCAGCAGCTTGGGTTCGGGACATAGCACAGATACGCAGTATTTT. Amino acid sequence: CASSLGSGHSTDTQYF. V is TRBV5-8 and J is TRBJ2-3; TRBD1 might be the D (6 bases). Germline values: CDR1 SGHTS, CDR2 YDEGEE. V was trimmed by 0 bases and J by 0 bases, leaving 11 bases between them. The CDR3 extends over 16 amino acids.

Worth noting for this clone: In the same sample, other DNA sequences code for this CDR3. The chain couples TRBV18 to TRBJ1-1; the match to TRBD1 covers 8 bases. Losses at the gene ends were 4 bases for V and 3 bases for J; bases not matched to a gene: 1. Germline CDR1 KGHSH, CDR2 LQKENI. This CDR3 comprises 13 residues. The CDR3 DNA sequence: TGTGCCAGCTCACAGGACAGGGACACTGAAGCTTTCTTT. Protein sequence: CASSQDRDTEAFF.

This chain joins TRBV10-3 and TRBJ2-3; the D is unclear. This CDR3 region has 13 residues. V was trimmed by 7 bases and J by 0 bases, leaving 8 bases between them. The V gene's germline CDR1 is ENHRY and CDR2 SYGVKD. The CDR3 is CAIKTASTDTQYF. CDR3 DNA: TGTGCCATCAAAACAGCCAGCACAGATACGCAGTATTTT.

J is TRBJ1-2 and V is TRBV27, with 9 nucleotides matching TRBD1. Trimming at V came to 2 bases and at J to 4 bases, leaving 5 bases not matched to a gene. The CDR3 consists of 15 residues. Germline-derived CDR1 and CDR2 are MNHEY and SMNVEV (reference sequence). The CDR3 reads CASSLTDRGSYGYTF. The CDR3 region has the DNA TGTGCCAGCAGTTTAACGGACAGGGGAAGCTATGGCTACACCTTC.

This clone occurred once. The rearrangement joins TRBV29-1 to TRBJ1-2; 7 bases agree with TRBD1. The germline gives CDR1 SQVTM, CDR2 ANQGSEA. V gave up 7 bases and J gave up 2 bases; unmatched junction bases: 4. The CDR3 totals 12 residues. The CDR3 loop is CSAVQGNYGYTF. For the CDR3, the DNA is TGCAGCGCGGTACAGGGGAACTATGGCTACACCTTC.

The rearrangement joins TRBV4-3 to TRBJ2-1, with D tentatively TRBD2 (5 bases). CDR1 is LGHNA and CDR2 is YSLEER in the germline V gene. This CDR3 contains 13 residues. Trimming removed 0 bases at V and 11 bases at J, with 11 bases between. The CDR3 DNA follows: TGCGCCAGCAGCCAAGATTTAAGCGGCAAGCAGTTCTTC. As protein: CASSQDLSGKQFF.

The count of this clone is one. The chain employs TRBV3-1 (or the pseudogene TRBV3-2) and TRBJ2-5, with D possibly TRBD2 on 5 matching bases. V was shortened by 3 bases and J by 1 base, with 9 bases between the two germline ends. Germline CDR1 reads LGHDT; CDR2 reads YNNKEL (reference sequence). The CDR3 consists of 14 residues. The DNA for the CDR3 is TGTGCCAGCAGCCAGTCCGGGGTCCAAGAGACCCAGTACTTC. This sequence encodes CASSQSGVQETQYF.

The chain has TRBV6-5 and TRBJ2-7, with no clear D. Deletions cut 6 bases from V and 4 bases from J, with 16 bases between. The V gene's germline CDR1 is MNHEY and CDR2 SVGAGI. The CDR3 length is 14 residues. CDR3: CASRSASFMYEQYF. The CDR3 coding sequence is TGTGCCAGCAGGTCAGCGTCGTTTATGTACGAGCAGTACTTC.

This clone appeared a single time. The chain couples TRBV5-4 to TRBJ1-2, with 7 bases that match TRBD1. The CDR3 spans 15 residues. The V gene end was trimmed by 1 base and the J gene end by 7 bases; junction bases not matched to a gene: 10. Germline assignment: CDR1 SGHNT and CDR2 YYREEE (reference sequence). The CDR3 bases are TGTGCCAGCAGCTTGTTGGAAAGGGGGCGCGGTGGCTACACCTTC. As protein: CASSLLERGRGGYTF.

The gene calls are TRBV4-1 and TRBJ1-2, with 12 bases lining up with TRBD1. Germline assignment: CDR1 MGHRA and CDR2 YSYEKL. After removal of 5 bases from V and 8 bases from J, the junction contained 9 bases not matched to a gene. The CDR3 length is 15 residues. CDR3 amino acids: CASSADPGQGAGYTF. The CDR3, as DNA: TGCGCCAGCAGCGCCGACCCGGGACAGGGGGCAGGCTACACCTTC.

In its sample, this clone was seen a few times. The chain combines TRBV5-1 with TRBJ2-4, with D tentatively TRBD1 (6 bases). The V gene lost 3 bases and the J gene lost 0 bases, with 13 bases spanning the gap. Germline V gives CDR1 SGHRS, CDR2 YFSETQ. The CDR3 covers 16 residues. CDR3 DNA: TGCGCCAGCAGCTACCGGACAGTTCTAGCCAAAAACATTCAGTACTTC. Amino acids: CASSYRTVLAKNIQYF.

The CDR3 nucleotides are TGTGCCAGCAGCCGGACTAGCGGGGGCTACAATGAGCAGTTCTTC. Translating gives CASSRTSGGYNEQFF. This chain connects TRBV5-4 to TRBJ2-1, with 13 bases that match TRBD2. Per germline, CDR1 SGHNT and CDR2 YYREEE (reference sequence). V shed 4 bases and J 3 bases; nucleotides not matched to a gene: 1. The CDR3 covers 15 residues.

This clone came up a few times. The chain combines TRBV25-1 with TRBJ2-2; D uncertain. The CDR3 consists of 13 residues. V gave up 3 bases and J gave up 3 bases, with 5 bases separating them. Germline V gene lookup returns CDR1 MGHDK and CDR2 SYGVNS. CDR3 sequence: CASSDRYTGELFF. As DNA, the CDR3 is TGTGCCAGCAGTGACAGGTACACCGGGGAGCTGTTTTTT. Together with reference TRBV25-1 and TRBJ2-2, the CDR3 gives the full variable domain: EADIYQTPRYLVIGTGKKITLECSQTMGHDKMYWYQQDPGMELHLIHYSYGVNSTEKGDLSSESTVSRIRTEHFPLTLESARPSHTSQYLCASSDRYTGELFFGEGSRLTVL.

The chain uses TRBV19 and TRBJ1-4; D is unclear. Germline CDR1 reads LNHDA; CDR2 reads SQIVND (reference sequence). Trimming removed 3 bases from V and 10 bases from J, with 12 bases in between. CDR3 length equals 13 residues. The DNA for the CDR3 is TGTGCCAGTAGTATTAAGTGGGGAGGAAAACTGTTTTTT. Its translation: CASSIKWGGKLFF. Full variable domain (rest looked up from reference TRBV19 and TRBJ1-4): DGGITQSPKYLFRKEGQNVTLSCEQNLNHDAMYWYRQDPGQGLRLIYYSQIVNDFQKGDIAEGYSVSREKKESFPLTVTSAQKNPTAFYLCASSIKWGGKLFFGSGTQLSVL.

The chain's CDR3 is CASRALAGVNNEQFF. Here the CDR3 DNA reads TGTGCCAGCAGGGCCCTAGCGGGGGTAAACAATGAGCAGTTCTTC. The chain joins TRBV2 to TRBJ2-1; 10 bases are a match to TRBD2. The CDR3 is made up of 15 amino acids. CDR1 and CDR2 from the germline V gene are SNHLY and FYNNEI. V shed 6 bases and J 5 bases; nucleotides not matched to a gene: 7.

The rearrangement links TRBV27 to TRBJ2-7; tentative D call: TRBD2 (6 bases). Trimming removed 3 bases at V and 10 bases at J, with 16 bases between. Germline loops: CDR1 MNHEY, CDR2 SMNVEV (reference sequence). The CDR3 has 13 amino acids. CDR3 amino acids: CASSFLREDHQYF. The CDR3 DNA reads TGTGCCAGCAGTTTCTTAAGGGAGGACCACCAGTACTTC.

This sequence joins TRBV30 and TRBJ1-5, with D perhaps TRBD1 (5 bases). From germline, CDR1 is GTSNPN and CDR2 SVGIG (reference sequence). The CDR3 loop spans 17 amino acids. V was cut by 0 bases and J by 6 bases, with 21 bases left in between. The CDR3, as DNA: TGTGCCTGGAGTGTACATTCCAGCAGGGCATTGAGTCAGCCCCAGCATTTT. Translating it yields CAWSVHSSRALSQPQHF. Full variable domain (missing parts from reference TRBV30 and TRBJ1-5): SQTIHQWPATLVQPVGSPLSLECTVEGTSNPNLYWYRQAAGRGLQLLFYSVGIGQISSEVPQNLSASRPQDRQFILSSKKLLLSDSGFYLCAWSVHSSRALSQPQHFGDGTRLSIL.

Regarding this clone: Its ends do not fully match the called genes, so a read error is possible. The chain couples TRBV7-7 to TRBJ2-2; maybe TRBD2 (7 bases). This CDR3 region has 16 residues. The V gene's germline CDR1 is SSHAT and CDR2 FNYEAQ (reference sequence). CDR3 in DNA: TGTGCTAGCAGCTTGGCGGGGGCCGCGAACACCGGGGAGCTGTTTTTT. This encodes CASSLAGAANTGELFF.

CDR3 coding DNA: TGTGCCAGCAGCCAAGGGCTAGCGGGGGGGAAAGCCGGGGAGCTGTTTTTT. Translating gives CASSQGLAGGKAGELFF. This rearrangement joins TRBV4-2 to TRBJ2-2; 12 bases line up with TRBD2. The CDR3 extends over 17 amino acids. CDR1 is LGHNA and CDR2 is YNFKEQ in the germline V gene. V shed 1 base, J shed 6 bases, and the junction held 6 bases outside the gene matches.